The entry below describes one T cell receptor (beta chain). What it binds is unknown. The data stem from a study of cytomegalovirus exposure and HLA in healthy donors. The CDR3 extends over 16 amino acids. The germline gives CDR1 GTSNPN, CDR2 SVGIG (reference sequence). Trimming at V came to 2 bases and at J to 3 bases, leaving 8 bases not matched to a gene. Regarding the study as a whole: Reportedly, diagnosis of cytomegalovirus status by the classifier showed high specificity and sensitivity.

The PCR employed 60 Vbeta primers together with 13 Jbeta primers. The table came from immunoSEQ multiplex PCR; TCRdb's copy has only in-frame clones and leaves some out. The repertoire consists of roughly 180,000 clones, with just under 80% occurring once and the leading ten covering 13%. Sequenced input: PBMCs. The rearrangement links TRBV30 to TRBJ2-7; 12 bases align to TRBD2. The receptor was isolated from a woman between 45 and 60 years old in good health and CMV-seropositive. The CDR3 loop reads CAWSRLAGGSSYEQYF. CDR3 sequence (DNA): TGTGCCTGGAGTCGGCTAGCGGGGGGGAGCAGCTACGAGCAGTACTTC.